These 12 T cell receptor beta chains share one sample of origin, sequenced in a study of cytomegalovirus exposure and HLA in healthy donors (dated by TCRdb to 2016 to 2017). Libraries were built with the immunoSEQ multiplex PCR assay. For the multiplex PCR, a mixture combining 60 forward primers for TCR Vbeta segments and 13 reverse primers for TCR Jbeta segments was used. Imported from immuneACCESS, the table was reduced by TCRdb to in-frame sequences with V and J called. These copies leave out some clones; in studies compared against another copy, an unresolved V gene accounts for under half, and the cause of the remainder is not known. The sample includes more than 150,000 clones, with more than 75% observed a single time. About 0.21% of the sample rests with the top ten. The sequencing input was PBMCs. The receptors shown here come from a girl less than two years old in good health and CMV-seronegative.

The chain combines TRBV10-1 with TRBJ2-3; 9 positions agree with TRBD2. The ends lost 0 bases at V and 2 bases at J; junction bases unmatched: 6. Looked up from germline, CDR1 is WNHNN and CDR2 is SYGVQD (reference sequence). This CDR3 contains 17 residues. The CDR3: CASSESQRGAPTDTQYF. DNA of the CDR3: TGCGCCAGCAGTGAGTCCCAGCGGGGGGCCCCCACAGATACGCAGTATTTT.

Turning to this clone: At the DNA level, this CDR3 is encoded by other sequences in the same sample as well. J is TRBJ1-1 and V is TRBV19, with D perhaps TRBD1 (6 bases). The CDR3 totals 13 residues. Germline V lookup: CDR1 LNHDA, CDR2 SQIVND (reference sequence). V was clipped by 6 bases and J by 3 bases, with 11 bases between them. CDR3 amino acids: CASRRGGDTEAFF. CDR3 nucleotide sequence: TGTGCCAGTAGAAGGGGGGGAGACACTGAAGCTTTCTTT.

This chain links TRBV7-9 with TRBJ1-1, with TRBD1 matching over 8 bases. Germline V gene lookup returns CDR1 SEHNR and CDR2 FQNEAQ (reference sequence). The CDR3 has 12 residues. V was clipped by 1 base and J by 8 bases; unmatched bases: 0. CDR3 bases: TGTGCCAGCAGCTTAGGACAGGGGGAAGCTTTCTTT. It encodes CASSLGQGEAFF.

The chain employs TRBV30 and TRBJ2-1; 11 nucleotides line up with TRBD1. V gave up 5 bases and J gave up 6 bases; unmatched junction bases: 6. Germline assignment: CDR1 GTSNPN and CDR2 SVGIG (reference sequence). There are 14 residues in the CDR3. This chain's CDR3 is CAWAGTGGGNEQFF. CDR3 in DNA: TGTGCCTGGGCGGGGACAGGGGGAGGCAATGAGCAGTTCTTC.

The CDR3 DNA sequence: TGTGCCATCAGTGTAGGGGGTAGGACCTACGAGCAGTACTTC. The encoded protein is CAISVGGRTYEQYF. The V gene is TRBV10-3, the J gene TRBJ2-7; weak D call: TRBD1 (6 bases). Germline CDR1 and CDR2: ENHRY and SYGVKD. The V end lost 4 bases, the J end lost 2 bases, and 12 bases lay between the germline ends. The CDR3 covers 14 residues.

The J gene is TRBJ1-1, the V gene TRBV19; 8 nucleotides line up with TRBD1. From germline, CDR1 is LNHDA and CDR2 SQIVND (reference sequence). V lost 6 bases, J lost 10 bases, and 7 bases stayed unmatched. CDR3 size: 12 residues. The CDR3 loop reads CASRPGTGGAFF. The CDR3, as DNA: TGTGCCAGTAGACCCGGGACAGGCGGAGCTTTCTTT.

This sequence joins TRBV10-3 and TRBJ2-3; 11 positions match TRBD2. There are 16 residues in the CDR3. J lost 6 bases, V lost 0 bases, and 5 bases had no gene match. CDR1 and CDR2 from the germline V gene are ENHRY and SYGVKD. For the CDR3, the DNA is TGTGCCATCAGTGAGTCCTCTAGCGGGGGGTTTGATACGCAGTATTTT. It codes for CAISESSSGGFDTQYF.

The chain joins TRBV4-1 to TRBJ2-1; 10 bases are shared with TRBD2. V was pared by 1 base and J by 3 bases, with 9 bases of the junction left unmatched. CDR3 length: 18 amino acids. CDR1 and CDR2 (germline): MGHRA, YSYEKL. CDR3 nucleotides: TGCGCCAGCAGCCAAGGCGATTTAGCGGGGGGCAACTACAATGAGCAGTTCTTC. As protein: CASSQGDLAGGNYNEQFF.

This chain uses TRBV23-1 with TRBJ2-5; D may be TRBD1 (6 bases). TRBV23-1 is labeled an ORF, and its function is uncertain. This CDR3 has 15 residues. V lost 2 bases and J 2 bases, leaving 12 bases between the germline ends. The CDR3 DNA sequence: TGCGCCAGCAGTCAAAGCGACAGGCCGCAAGAGACCCAGTACTTC. Encoded protein: CASSQSDRPQETQYF.

The V gene is TRBV25-1, the J gene TRBJ2-7, with D perhaps matching TRBD2 (7 bases). The germline V gene encodes CDR1 MGHDK and CDR2 SYGVNS. V lost 3 bases and J lost 2, with 17 bases in between. The CDR3 is 16 amino acids. The CDR3 sequence is CASSEGGRGEAYEQYF. The DNA for the CDR3 is TGTGCCAGCAGTGAGGGGGGGCGAGGGGAAGCCTACGAGCAGTACTTC.

CDR3 residues: CSVPTGLYGYTF. The DNA of the CDR3 is TGCAGCGTCCCCACGGGACTCTATGGCTACACCTTC. The chain recombines TRBV29-1 with TRBJ1-2; possibly TRBD1 for D (5 bases). The CDR3 covers 12 residues. Trimming took 6 bases from V and 4 from J, leaving 12 bases between them. Germline-derived CDR1 and CDR2 are SQVTM and ANQGSEA.

The CDR3 is CASSIDRGRPYNEQFF. CDR3 bases: TGTGCCAGCAGCATCGACAGGGGGCGACCCTACAATGAGCAGTTCTTC. The chain is built from TRBV9 and TRBJ2-1; 10 bases fit TRBD1. Germline CDR1 SGDLS, CDR2 YYNGEE. The length of the CDR3 is 16 residues. The J segment lost 2 bases and the V segment lost 4 bases, leaving 6 bases of the junction unmatched.